This TCR beta chain derives from a study of blood T cell repertoires in COVID-19. As for the study in general: Sites in the United States, Italy and Spain provided acute and convalescent COVID-19 samples. The analysed material was cDNA or gDNA that came from T cells, B-cell-depleted T cells, or PBMCs.

In the source study's methods: From reference gene primer amplification, estimates of nucleated cell counts were derived. Measured with immunoSEQ multiplex PCR; TCRdb has only the in-frame clones, and not every one. From that table come the V and J calls and clone size; the DNA was used to work out D and trimming. The sample lists 50,000 to 65,000 clones; approximately 86% were seen once. The length of the CDR3 is 13 residues. CDR1 is LGHDT, CDR2 YNNKEL, per germline (reference sequence). V dropped 1 base and J dropped 8 bases, with 6 bases sitting between them. This TCR was sampled from a man between 60 and 75 years old with acute or convalescent COVID-19. The V and J genes are TRBV3-1 (or the pseudogene TRBV3-2) and TRBJ1-6, with D tentatively TRBD1 (5 bases). The sequenced material came from peripheral blood. The CDR3 reads CASSQGGDSPLHF. Written as DNA, the CDR3 is TGTGCCAGCAGCCAAGGGGGGGATTCACCCCTCCACTTT.